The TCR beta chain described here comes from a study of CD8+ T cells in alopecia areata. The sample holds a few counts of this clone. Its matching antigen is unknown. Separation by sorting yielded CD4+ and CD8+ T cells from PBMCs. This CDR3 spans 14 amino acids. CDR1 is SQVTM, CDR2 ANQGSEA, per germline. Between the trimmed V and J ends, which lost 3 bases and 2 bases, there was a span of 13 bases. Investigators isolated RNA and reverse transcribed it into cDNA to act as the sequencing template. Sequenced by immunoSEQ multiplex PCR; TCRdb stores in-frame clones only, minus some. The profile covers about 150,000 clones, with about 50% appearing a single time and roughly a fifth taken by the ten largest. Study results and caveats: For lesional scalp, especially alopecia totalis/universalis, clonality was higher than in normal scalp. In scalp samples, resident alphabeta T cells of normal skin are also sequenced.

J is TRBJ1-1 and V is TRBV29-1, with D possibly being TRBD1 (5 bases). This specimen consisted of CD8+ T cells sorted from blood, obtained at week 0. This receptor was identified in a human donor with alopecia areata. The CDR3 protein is CSVEGEADNTEAFF. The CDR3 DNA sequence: TGCAGCGTTGAGGGGGAGGCAGACAACACTGAAGCTTTCTTT.